One sample yielded the 18 T cell receptor beta chains listed below, sequenced in a study of blood T cells in healthy people across ages. Primed by a sample-barcoded 5' primer and a J-beta primer mix, a second PCR proceeded for roughly 7 to 12 cycles. TCRdb independently ran MiXCR on the 5' RACE reads; one entry per CDR3 protein. The profile shows 850,000 to 950,000 distinct CDR3 sequences, about 28% of them singletons. Sequenced input: blood. The receptors stem from an elderly woman in good health.

The rearrangement joins TRBV12-3 or TRBV12-4 to TRBJ2-5, with D maybe TRBD1 (6 bases). This CDR3 has 15 amino acids. Trimming stripped 4 bases from V and 2 bases from J, with 14 bases between. The CDR3 DNA follows: TGTGCCAGCAGTTACGCCACGGGACAACAAGAGACCCAGTACTTC. Amino acid sequence: CASSYATGQQETQYF.

V and J are TRBV3-1 and TRBJ1-2, with D perhaps TRBD1 (6 bases). This CDR3 is built from 15 residues. CDR1 and CDR2 from the germline V gene are LGHDT and YNNKEL (reference sequence). V gave up 2 bases and J gave up 7 bases, with 17 bases separating them. The CDR3 coding sequence is TGTGCCAGCAGCCAAATAGATACCGGGACAACTGGCTACACCTTC. Its protein is CASSQIDTGTTGYTF.

The sample holds many counts of this clonotype. V and J are TRBV4-1 and TRBJ2-3; 12 bases are a match to TRBD1. Germline V CDR1 and CDR2: MGHRA, YSYEKL. The CDR3 is 20 amino acids. J lost 2 bases, V lost 0 bases, and 12 bases had no gene match. This chain's CDR3 is CASSQEGQGADLGFTDTQYF. The CDR3 region has the DNA TGCGCCAGCAGCCAAGAGGGACAGGGGGCAGACCTCGGTTTCACAGATACGCAGTATTTT.

This clonotype appeared many times. The chain employs TRBV28 and TRBJ1-6; 8 bases match TRBD1. Germline assignment: CDR1 MDHEN and CDR2 SYDVKM. V trimming: 6 bases; J trimming: 2 bases; junction bases outside the gene matches: 3. The length of the CDR3 is 15 residues. In DNA, the CDR3 is TGTGCCAGCAGGCACAGGGGGGCCTATAATTCACCCCTCCACTTT. Translation: CASRHRGAYNSPLHF.

This rearrangement joins TRBV7-9 to TRBJ2-1, with TRBD1 as a possible D gene (5 bases). Germline CDR1 and CDR2: SEHNR and FQNEAQ (reference sequence). Trimming took off 2 bases at V and 8 bases at J, with 10 bases between the two ends. The CDR3 runs 13 residues. In DNA form, the CDR3 reads TGTGCCAGCAGCTTAATTAGGGGCGATGAGCAGTTCTTC. This encodes CASSLIRGDEQFF.

This chain connects TRBV5-1 to TRBJ1-6; TRBD1 agrees at 11 bases. CDR3 length: 18 amino acids. The J segment lost 3 bases and the V segment lost 5 bases, leaving 10 bases of the junction unmatched. Germline V gives CDR1 SGHRS, CDR2 YFSETQ. The chain's CDR3 is CASSAGQGAVFYNSPLHF. In nucleotides, the CDR3 is TGCGCCAGCAGTGCCGGACAGGGGGCGGTGTTCTATAATTCACCCCTCCACTTT.

This clonotype was seen repeatedly, ten times or more. The CDR3 spells CSASGTEYSNQPQHF. CDR3 nucleotide sequence: TGCAGTGCTAGCGGCACAGAGTATAGCAATCAGCCCCAGCATTTT. V is TRBV20-1 and J is TRBJ1-5, with D unclear. The CDR3 has 15 amino acids. V lost 3 bases and J lost 0, with 12 bases in between. CDR1 and CDR2 from the germline V gene are DFQATT and SNEGSKA (reference sequence).

To note about this clonotype: A single base separates this from a much larger clone, so it may be a read error. V gene TRBV5-5 combines with J gene TRBJ1-2; a possible D gene is TRBD1 (5 bases). CDR3 length equals 14 residues. Germline assignment: CDR1 SGHKS and CDR2 YYEKEE (reference sequence). The CDR3 bases are TGTACCAGCAGCTTGGGGCAGGATCTTTATGGCTACACCTTC. This sequence encodes CTSSLGQDLYGYTF.

This sequence joins TRBV19 and TRBJ1-5; D is unclear. The CDR3 totals 16 residues. Per the germline V gene, CDR1 is LNHDA and CDR2 is SQIVND (reference sequence). V was pared by 4 bases and J by 2 bases, with 15 bases between. CDR3 in DNA: TGTGCCAGTAGTAGAGGCAGCCCGGCCGGCAATCAGCCCCAGCATTTT. It yields the protein CASSRGSPAGNQPQHF. Variable domain in full (rest from reference TRBV19 and TRBJ1-5): DGGITQSPKYLFRKEGQNVTLSCEQNLNHDAMYWYRQDPGQGLRLIYYSQIVNDFQKGDIAEGYSVSREKKESFPLTVTSAQKNPTAFYLCASSRGSPAGNQPQHFGDGTRLSIL.

The sample holds many counts of this clonotype. The chain uses TRBV2 and TRBJ2-7; either TRBD1 or TRBD2 may fit D (5 bases each). Trimming took 6 bases from V and 10 from J, leaving 22 bases between them. The CDR3 sequence is 14 residues long. Germline V gene lookup returns CDR1 SNHLY and CDR2 FYNNEI. CDR3 amino acids: CASSAGTPVGPQYF. In nucleotides, the CDR3 is TGTGCCAGCAGCGCCGGGACCCCTGTAGGGCCCCAGTACTTC.

The chain has TRBV4-1 and TRBJ2-7; unclear D gene. The germline V and J ends were trimmed by 5 bases and 7 bases, with 12 bases remaining between them. In germline, CDR1 is MGHRA, CDR2 YSYEKL. The CDR3 has 12 residues. In DNA form, the CDR3 reads TGCGCCAGCAGCGATATTGGTCTGGAGCAGTACTTC. As protein: CASSDIGLEQYF.

The chain couples TRBV7-9 to TRBJ1-1, with 8 nucleotides matching TRBD1. Trimming cost V 9 bases and J 1 base; bases outside gene matches: 4. This CDR3 is built from 13 residues. Germline V gene sequence: CDR1 SEHNR, CDR2 FQNEAQ (reference sequence). CDR3 sequence (DNA): TGTGCCAGTCAGGGGGCGGGGAACACTGAAGCTTTCTTT. This codes for CASQGAGNTEAFF. Full variable domain (outside the CDR3, taken from reference TRBV7-9 and TRBJ1-1): DTGVSQNPRHKITKRGQNVTFRCDPISEHNRLYWYRQTLGQGPEFLTYFQNEAQLEKSRLLSDRFSAERPKGSFSTLEIQRTEQGDSAMYLCASQGAGNTEAFFGQGTRLTVV.

There are a few counts of this clonotype. This rearrangement joins TRBV30 to TRBJ1-6; TRBD1 matches at 7 bases. The CDR3 has 13 amino acids. The junction had 7 bases not matched to a gene; V was cut back by 4 bases and J by 10 bases. The germline V gene encodes CDR1 GTSNPN and CDR2 SVGIG (reference sequence). CDR3 protein: CAWNPIQGSPLHF. CDR3 bases: TGTGCCTGGAACCCTATACAGGGGTCACCCCTCCACTTT.

This clonotype turned up a few times. This rearrangement joins TRBV7-2 to TRBJ1-5, with D tentatively TRBD1 (6 bases). Germline CDR1 reads SGHTA; CDR2 reads FQGNSA. Deletions cut 5 bases from V and 6 bases from J, with 17 bases between. The CDR3 has 15 amino acids. Here the CDR3 DNA reads TGTGCCAGCAGCCTTGAGGACAGTTTCGGTCAGCCCCAGCATTTT. It encodes CASSLEDSFGQPQHF.

The chain couples TRBV6-5 to TRBJ2-2, with 11 bases fitting TRBD2. CDR3 length: 15 amino acids. Trimming removed 6 bases from V and 6 bases from J; junction bases left unmatched: 6. Germline V gene data show CDR1 as MNHEY and CDR2 as SVGAGI. This CDR3 reads CASSLAGGIPGELFF. The CDR3 DNA reads as TGTGCCAGCAGCTTAGCGGGGGGGATCCCCGGGGAGCTGTTTTTT.

This clonotype occurred a few times. The V call is TRBV27, the J call TRBJ1-5, with D possibly matching TRBD1 (5 bases). The germline V gene encodes CDR1 MNHEY and CDR2 SMNVEV (reference sequence). V was cut by 6 bases and J by 8 bases, with 17 bases left in between. The CDR3 covers 14 residues. This CDR3 reads CASSLGLRSKPQHF. The CDR3 region has the DNA TGTGCCAGCAGCCTGGGACTTAGGTCGAAGCCCCAGCATTTT.

Concerning this clonotype itself: Germline and junction disagree at one end, which may indicate a read error. The rearrangement uses TRBV6-5 and TRBJ2-1; the D gene could be TRBD1 or TRBD2 (6 bases each). The CDR3 runs 15 residues. CDR1 and CDR2 (germline): MNHEY, SVGAGI. The CDR3 DNA reads TGTGCCGGCAGAACAAAGGGGGACTTTATAGATGGGCAGTTCTTC. This codes for CAGRTKGDFIDGQFF.

As regards this clonotype: A much larger clonotype is one base distant, so this may be a read error. V and J are TRBV14 and TRBJ2-5; D remains unclear. The CDR3 runs 12 residues. CDR1 is SGHDN, CDR2 FVKESK, per germline. Trimming left V 1 base short and J 11 bases short, with 11 bases between. The chain's CDR3 is CASSQVRQWQYF. Here the CDR3 DNA reads TGTGCCAGCAGCCAAGTCCGACAATGGCAGTACTTC.